Listed below are T cell receptor beta chains from one sample, sequenced in a study of cytomegalovirus exposure and HLA in healthy donors. Generated by immunoSEQ multiplex PCR, the TCRdb table keeps only in-frame clones and is missing some. This table holds tens of thousands of clones, around 96% found once. Sequencing was performed on PBMCs. These receptors were collected from a man aged 18 to 29 in good health and CMV-seronegative. The CDR3 runs from the conserved cysteine through the conserved F or W. D genes are given only for firm matches. Some rows mark clone size as missing; the rest say once, few, many or name a class of expanded clone.

clone size	V gene	D gene	J gene	CDR3 DNA	CDR3 protein
-	TRBV4-3	-	TRBJ1-2	TGCGCCAGCAGCCAAGAGTTATCGCCAGGCTATGGCTACACCTTC	CASSQELSPGYGYTF
once	TRBV6-4	TRBD1	TRBJ2-2	TGTGCCAGCACCCAAACAGGGGGTGGCACCGGGGAGCTGTTTTTT	CASTQTGGGTGELFF
-	TRBV2	TRBD1	TRBJ1-5	TGTGCCAGCACCCTGAGGCAGGGGGTGAAGAATCAGCCCCAGCATTTT	CASTLRQGVKNQPQHF
-	TRBV11-2	-	TRBJ1-2	TGTGCCAGCAGCTTCCGATCAGGGCAGGGGAGCTATGGCTACACCTTC	CASSFRSGQGSYGYTF
-	TRBV5-1	-	TRBJ2-1	TGCGCCAGCAGCGGGGGGTCGGGGACAGCAACCTACAATGAGCAGTTCTTC	CASSGGSGTATYNEQFF
-	TRBV10-3	-	TRBJ1-5	TGTGCCATCAGTGATACAGCTAATCAGCCCCAGCATTTT	CAISDTANQPQHF
-	TRBV28	-	TRBJ1-3	TGTGCCAGCAGGGGCCGGACATCCGGAAACACCATATATTTT	CASRGRTSGNTIYF
-	TRBV4-3	TRBD1	TRBJ2-1	TGCGCCAGCAGCTCCGGGACAGGGTATAACAATGAGCAGTTCTTC	CASSSGTGYNNEQFF
-	TRBV13	-	TRBJ2-1	TGTGCCAGCAGCTTATTCCGGCTCGAGGGGCAGTTCTTC	CASSLFRLEGQFF
-	TRBV28	TRBD2	TRBJ2-7	TGTGCCAGCAGTTTTGGGACCGGGGGGTACGAGCAGTACTTC	CASSFGTGGYEQYF
-	TRBV5-6	-	TRBJ2-3	TGTGCCAGCAGCTTGAGCCCGATCCCTCCTGGAGATACGCAGTATTTT	CASSLSPIPPGDTQYF
-	TRBV28	-	TRBJ1-3	TGTGCCAGCACGAATCAAGCAGGGGTCTCTGGAAACACCATATATTTT	CASTNQAGVSGNTIYF
-	TRBV28	-	TRBJ2-1	TGTGCCAGCAGTTCCGGGACCTACAATGAGCAGTTCTTC	CASSSGTYNEQFF
-	TRBV6-1	TRBD1	TRBJ2-7	TGTGCCAGCAGTGAATGGGACAGATCCCACTACGAGCAGTACTTC	CASSEWDRSHYEQYF
-	TRBV4-1	TRBD1	TRBJ1-1	TGCGCCAGCAGCCTGCCGGGACAGGGGAGGACTGAAGCTTTCTTT	CASSLPGQGRTEAFF
-	TRBV27	-	TRBJ1-1	TGTGCCAGCAGTTTGCAGTTGAACACTGAAGCTTTCTTT	CASSLQLNTEAFF
-	TRBV29-1	-	TRBJ1-1	TGCAGCGTTGCAAGGACTCTGGCTGCTGAAGCTTTCTTT	CSVARTLAAEAFF
-	TRBV4-1	TRBD2	TRBJ2-1	TGCGCCAGCAGCGACAGTCCCGGGACTAACAATGAGCAGTTCTTC	CASSDSPGTNNEQFF
-	TRBV13	TRBD1	TRBJ1-2	TGTGCCAGCAGCCACGGATCAGGGGGGACTTATGGCTACACCTTC	CASSHGSGGTYGYTF
-	TRBV4-2	TRBD2	TRBJ2-7	TGTGCCAGCAGCGCCCGACTAGCCTCCTCCTACGAGCAGTACTTC	CASSARLASSYEQYF
-	TRBV6-5	TRBD2	TRBJ2-3	TGTGCCAGCACTCTAGCGGGGCCCACAGATACGCAGTATTTT	CASTLAGPTDTQYF
-	TRBV19	-	TRBJ2-1	TGTGCCAGTAGTGTGACTAGTCAGTCCTACAATGAGCAGTTCTTC	CASSVTSQSYNEQFF
-	TRBV27	TRBD1	TRBJ1-5	TGTGCCAGCAGCGCAACCGGGACAGGGGTCCAGCCCCAGCATTTT	CASSATGTGVQPQHF
-	TRBV6-6	-	TRBJ2-5	TGTGCCAGCAGTTTTAATGCAGGGCCTCAAGAGACCCAGTACTTC	CASSFNAGPQETQYF
-	TRBV28	TRBD1	TRBJ1-2	TGTGCCAGCAGACTAAGTTCGCCGGGACAGGGGCGTGGCTACACCTTC	CASRLSSPGQGRGYTF
-	TRBV30	-	TRBJ1-5	TGTGCCTGGAGCGACGGACAGCCGGGTCAGCCCCAGCATTTT	CAWSDGQPGQPQHF
-	TRBV5-1	-	TRBJ2-7	TGCGCCAGCAGCTTGCGGGTAGAGGACGAGCAGTACTTC	CASSLRVEDEQYF
-	TRBV29-1	TRBD1	TRBJ2-3	TGCAGCGTTGAAGAAGGTCCCAGGGGGCGCTCAGATACGCAGTATTTT	CSVEEGPRGRSDTQYF
-	TRBV28	TRBD1	TRBJ1-2	TGTGCCAGCAGTTTAGGGACAGGGCGCGGCTACACCTTC	CASSLGTGRGYTF
-	TRBV5-1	-	TRBJ2-1	TGCGCCAGCAGCCGGGAAGGGGGTCCGGTCAATGAGCAGTTCTTC	CASSREGGPVNEQFF
-	TRBV7-2	-	TRBJ1-1	TGTGCCAGCAGCTTCGGACAAATGAACACTGAAGCTTTCTTT	CASSFGQMNTEAFF
-	TRBV27	-	TRBJ1-5	TGTGCCAGCAGGCTGGGGGGGAATCAGCCCCAGCATTTT	CASRLGGNQPQHF
-	TRBV4-3	TRBD2	TRBJ2-1	TGCGCCAGCAGCCAAGAATCCCCTGATCGGACTAGCGGCTTTGAGCAGTTCTTC	CASSQESPDRTSGFEQFF
-	TRBV2	TRBD2	TRBJ2-1	TGTGCCAGCGGAAAACGGGAGGGTAATGAGCAGTTCTTC	CASGKREGNEQFF
-	TRBV5-1	-	TRBJ2-1	TGCGCCAGCAGCCCGCGTCCAAGCTCCTACAATGAGCAGTTCTTC	CASSPRPSSYNEQFF
-	TRBV18	-	TRBJ1-2	TGTGCCAGCTCACCAGATTTGCACAATGGCTACACCTTC	CASSPDLHNGYTF
once	TRBV11-3	-	TRBJ1-2	TGTGCCAGCAGCTTACGGTCGTCAGACTACTATGGCTACACCTTC	CASSLRSSDYYGYTF
-	TRBV7-9	-	TRBJ1-1	TGTGCCAGCAGCGAGGGACACTGGAACACTGAAGCTTTCTTT	CASSEGHWNTEAFF
-	TRBV7-2	-	TRBJ2-7	TGTGCCAGCAGCTTAACAGGGCCCTACGAGCAGTACTTC	CASSLTGPYEQYF
-	TRBV28	TRBD1	TRBJ1-5	TGTGCCAGCAGTTCCGACAGGGGGGTTGATAAGCCCCAGCATTTT	CASSSDRGVDKPQHF
-	TRBV5-1	TRBD1	TRBJ1-4	TGCGCCAGCAGCTTGGGACAGGGGGCGATGGGTGAAAAACTGTTTTTT	CASSLGQGAMGEKLFF
-	TRBV27	TRBD1	TRBJ1-3	TGTGCCAGCAAATCCGGGACAGCTCCTGGAAACACCATATATTTT	CASKSGTAPGNTIYF
-	TRBV5-6	-	TRBJ1-4	TGTGCCAGCAGCTTGGGGGAGGGGTCCTCACTGTTTTTT	CASSLGEGSSLFF
-	TRBV6-5	-	TRBJ1-2	TGTGCCAGCAGTCCGACAGGAGGTTCCTATGGCTACACCTTC	CASSPTGGSYGYTF
-	TRBV5-4	-	TRBJ1-1	TGTGCCAGCAGCCCGGGGGGGGAGAACACTGAAGCTTTCTTT	CASSPGGENTEAFF
-	TRBV19	-	TRBJ1-1	TGTGCCAGTAGCACCACATTGAACACTGAAGCTTTCTTT	CASSTTLNTEAFF
once	TRBV28	TRBD1	TRBJ1-2	TGTGCCAGCAGTTCCCCTAGGCAGGGGGATGGCTACACCTTC	CASSSPRQGDGYTF
-	TRBV6-1	-	TRBJ1-4	TGTGCCAGCAGGAAATTGACAGCGATTAATGAAAAACTGTTTTTT	CASRKLTAINEKLFF
-	TRBV19	-	TRBJ2-7	TGTGCCAGTAGTTCTCCCGGGACACCCCCCTACGAGCAGTACTTC	CASSSPGTPPYEQYF
once	TRBV6-5	-	TRBJ2-5	TGTGCCAGCAATCCAGCAGGGGAGACCCAGTACTTC	CASNPAGETQYF